This T cell receptor (beta chain) was identified in a study of cytomegalovirus exposure and HLA in healthy donors. The trim removed 4 bases at V and 2 bases at J, leaving 8 bases unmatched. The CDR3 loop spans 16 amino acids. CDR1 is SQVTM, CDR2 ANQGSEA, per germline. Regarding the study as a whole: HLA restriction was apparent for most CMV-associated TCR beta chains in a later analysis.

PCR primers comprised 60 Vbeta and 13 Jbeta primers. Libraries were prepared by immunoSEQ multiplex PCR; TCRdb keeps only in-frame clonotypes and omits some of them. The sample has 140,000 to 150,000 clones, over 60% seen once; the top ten hold about 1.5%. A remark on this clone: Its specificity is not known.

The specimen sequenced was PBMCs. This sequence originates from a woman under 30 in good health and CMV-seronegative. V gene TRBV29-1 combines with J gene TRBJ1-1; 12 nucleotides align to TRBD1. In nucleotides, the CDR3 is TGCAGCGTTGTGGGGGGGACAGGGGGCATAAACACTGAAGCTTTCTTT. This encodes CSVVGGTGGINTEAFF.